Shown below are 22 T cell receptor gamma chains from a single sample sequenced in a study of gamma-delta T cells after stem cell transplantation. TCRdb reanalysed the RT-PCR reads via CATT. Among some 4,500 gamma-chain clones, approximately 20% were seen once, and the ten largest hold approximately 3.5%. The sequenced sample was gamma-delta T cells. These receptor sequences come from a human donor. It is not recorded whose cells these are; they may come from a transplant donor.

This chain connects TRGV2 to TRGJ1 or TRGJ2. V shed 5 bases and J 5 bases; nucleotides not matched to a gene: 9. The CDR3 loop spans 13 amino acids. In germline, CDR1 is EGSNGY, CDR2 YDSYNSKV. CDR3 sequence: CATWAQDHYKKLF. CDR3 DNA sequence: TGTGCCACCTGGGCCCAAGATCATTATAAGAAACTCTTT.

The DNA of the CDR3 is TGTGCCACCTGGGACAGGCATAGTAAGAAACTCTTT. This encodes CATWDRHSKKLF. This rearrangement joins TRGV5 to TRGJ1 or TRGJ2. J gave up 9 bases and V 0 bases, and 5 bases lay outside the gene matches. This CDR3 is 12 amino acids long. Germline CDR1 is VINAFY and CDR2 is YDVSNSKD.

The chain links TRGV5 to TRGJ1 or TRGJ2. Trimming cost V 6 bases and J 7 bases; bases outside gene matches: 3. Germline V gives CDR1 VINAFY, CDR2 YDVSNSKD. This CDR3 has 10 amino acids. The CDR3 sequence: CATWYYKKLF. The DNA for the CDR3 is TGTGCCACCTGGTACTATAAGAAACTCTTT.

This clone was detected only a few times. The rearrangement links TRGV8 to TRGJ1 or TRGJ2. V lost 3 bases and J lost 8; bases outside the gene matches: 10. Germline loops: CDR1 VENAVY, CDR2 YDSYNSRV. This CDR3 spans 13 amino acids. CDR3 nucleotide sequence: TGTGCCACCTGGGATTTTAATTTGGATAAGAAACTCTTT. Translation: CATWDFNLDKKLF.

V is TRGV4 and J is TRGJ1 or TRGJ2. Germline V gene sequence: CDR1 EGSTGY, CDR2 YDSYTSSV. This CDR3 spans 12 amino acids. V was pared by 5 bases and J by 7 bases, with 8 bases of the junction left unmatched. CDR3 amino acids: CATWGDGYKKLF. The CDR3, as DNA: TGTGCCACCTGGGGTGATGGGTATAAGAAACTCTTT.

CDR3 residues: CATWDGRDYKKLF. The CDR3 region has the DNA TGTGCCACCTGGGACGGGCGGGATTATAAGAAACTCTTT. The V gene is TRGV2, the J gene TRGJ1 or TRGJ2. Germline assignment: CDR1 EGSNGY and CDR2 YDSYNSKV. With 0 bases clipped from V and 5 bases from J, the junction kept 4 bases outside the gene matches. CDR3 length: 13 amino acids.

Comment on this clone: Other DNA sequences of this sample code for an identical CDR3. The chain joins TRGV9 to TRGJ1 or TRGJ2. The CDR3 runs 14 residues. After removal of 0 bases from V and 0 bases from J, the junction contained 2 bases not matched to a gene. Germline V gene sequence: CDR1 GITISATS, CDR2 ISYDGTV (reference sequence). CDR3 sequence reads: CALWEVLNYYKKLF. In DNA form, the CDR3 reads TGTGCCTTGTGGGAGGTGTTGAATTATTATAAGAAACTCTTT.

This clone has a handful of counts. Other DNA variants within this sample encode the same CDR3. The rearrangement uses TRGV8 and TRGJ1 or TRGJ2. Per germline, CDR1 VENAVY and CDR2 YDSYNSRV. The CDR3 runs to 13 residues. J was trimmed by 3 bases and V by 1 base; bases with no gene match: 3. CDR3 nucleotide sequence: TGTGCCACCTGGGATAGACCTTATTATAAGAAACTCTTT. Translated, it gives CATWDRPYYKKLF.

This clone was picked up a small number of times. A much larger clonotype is one base distant, so this may be a read error. V is TRGV4 and J is TRGJ1 or TRGJ2. Germline values: CDR1 EGSTGY, CDR2 YDSYTSSV. Trimming took 5 bases from V and 0 from J; bases not matched to a gene: 1. The CDR3 contains 12 residues. CDR3 nucleotide sequence: TGTGCCACCTGGGCGAATTATTATAAGAAACTCTTT. Protein sequence: CATWANYYKKLF.

By share, this clone ranks as large. The rearrangement links TRGV4 to TRGJ1 or TRGJ2. J was trimmed by 2 bases and V by 2 bases; bases with no gene match: 0. The CDR3 covers 12 residues. The germline CDR1 and CDR2 sequences are EGSTGY and YDSYTSSV. CDR3 coding DNA: TGTGCCACCTGGGATGATTATTATAAGAAACTCTTT. Translated, it gives CATWDDYYKKLF.

The chain recombines TRGV3 with TRGJ1 or TRGJ2. The germline gives CDR1 VTNTFY, CDR2 YDVSTARD (reference sequence). The CDR3 contains 14 residues. The V gene end was trimmed by 2 bases and the J gene end by 3 bases; junction bases not matched to a gene: 7. The CDR3 DNA is TGTGCCACCTGGGACATTCCGACTTATTATAAGAAACTCTTT. It encodes CATWDIPTYYKKLF.

The table lists this clone with a few counts. A much more abundant neighbour one base away suggests this may be a read error. The chain employs TRGV9 and TRGJ1 or TRGJ2. The V segment lost 5 bases and the J segment 0 bases; nucleotides outside the gene matches: 4. The CDR3 has 13 amino acids. Germline V gene lookup returns CDR1 GITISATS and CDR2 ISYDGTV (reference sequence). The DNA for the CDR3 is TGTGCCTTGTGGGTGGGGAATTATTATAAGAAACTCTTT. Protein: CALWVGNYYKKLF.

The V gene is TRGV3, the J gene TRGJ1 or TRGJ2. V was clipped by 1 base and J by 2 bases; unmatched bases: 14. Germline V CDR1 and CDR2: VTNTFY, YDVSTARD (reference sequence). The CDR3 contains 17 residues. The CDR3 DNA follows: TGTGCCACCTGGGACAGCCCGGAGGGTGGTTATTATTATAAGAAACTCTTT. Translated, it gives CATWDSPEGGYYYKKLF.

This clone was recorded a few times. The chain combines TRGV4 with TRGJ1 or TRGJ2. This CDR3 has 10 amino acids. Germline CDR1 is EGSTGY and CDR2 is YDSYTSSV. J gave up 12 bases and V 5 bases, and 7 bases lay outside the gene matches. In DNA, the CDR3 is TGTGCCACCTGGGGTTTGAGGAAACTCTTT. Translating it yields CATWGLRKLF.

This clone appeared once. At one of its ends the junction is not consistent with the germline gene, which may arise from a read error. The chain carries TRGV4 and TRGJ1 or TRGJ2. The length of the CDR3 is 14 residues. CDR1 and CDR2 from the germline V gene are EGSTGY and YDSYTSSV. CDR3 DNA: TGTGCCTCCTGGGATGGCTCGAATTATTATAAGAAACTCTTT. Translation: CASWDGSNYYKKLF.

The chain carries TRGV9 and TRGJP. With V trimmed by 3 bases and J by 2 bases, 4 bases remained unmatched. The germline V gene has CDR1 GITISATS and CDR2 ISYDGTV (reference sequence). The CDR3 length is 17 residues. DNA of the CDR3: TGTGCCTTGTGGGAGCCCCGGCAAGAGTTGGGCAAAAAAATCAAGGTATTT. Translated: CALWEPRQELGKKIKVF.

A word on this clone: One junction end does not reproduce the germline sequence, and a read error may be involved. Distinct nucleotide sequences in the sample also encode this CDR3. The chain couples TRGV9 to TRGJP. CDR3 length: 18 amino acids. CDR1 and CDR2 (germline): GITISATS, ISYDGTV (reference sequence). The CDR3 DNA is TGTGCCTTGTGGGAGGTGCTAGGTCAAGAGTTGGGCAAAAAAATCAAGGTCTTT. Its translation is CALWEVLGQELGKKIKVF.

The rearrangement uses TRGV8 and TRGJ1 or TRGJ2. V lost 3 bases and J lost 12; bases outside the gene matches: 5. The CDR3 is 10 amino acids. Germline V lookup: CDR1 VENAVY, CDR2 YDSYNSRV. The CDR3 bases are TGTGCCACCTGGGATTTTGGGAAACTCTTT. This translates into CATWDFGKLF.

This clone appeared a few times. This sequence joins TRGV8 and TRGJP2. Germline CDR1 reads VENAVY; CDR2 reads YDSYNSRV. The length of the CDR3 is 15 residues. V lost 4 bases and J lost 3; bases outside the gene matches: 8. CDR3 coding DNA: TGTGCCACCTGGGAGAGAGTTCGTAGTGATTGGATCAAGACGTTT. Translating it yields CATWERVRSDWIKTF.

The rearrangement links TRGV2 to TRGJP2. Germline V lookup: CDR1 EGSNGY, CDR2 YDSYNSKV. CDR3 length equals 14 residues. With 0 bases clipped from V and 11 bases from J, the junction kept 9 bases outside the gene matches. The CDR3, as DNA: TGTGCCACCTGGGACGGGCAAGGAGAATGGATCAAGACGTTT. Protein product: CATWDGQGEWIKTF.

There are a few counts of this clone. The chain couples TRGV2 to TRGJP2. The CDR3 spans 14 residues. Unmatched junction bases numbered 3, after V lost 4 bases and J lost 1 base. Per germline, CDR1 EGSNGY and CDR2 YDSYNSKV. The CDR3 DNA reads as TGTGCCACCTGGGAACCTAGTAGTGATTGGATCAAGACGTTT. Amino acid sequence: CATWEPSSDWIKTF.

This clone was observed a handful of times. The V gene is TRGV4, the J gene TRGJP2. Germline V gives CDR1 EGSTGY, CDR2 YDSYTSSV. The CDR3 sequence is 14 residues long. V dropped 0 bases and J dropped 7; count of bases not matched to a gene: 5. The DNA for the CDR3 is TGTGCCACCTGGGATGGGCGCCATGATTGGATCAAGACGTTT. This codes for CATWDGRHDWIKTF.